This T cell receptor (beta chain) was identified during a study of T cells in localized non-small cell lung cancer. TCRdb's copy holds only in-frame clones and misses some; the assay was immunoSEQ multiplex PCR. The data show about 92,000 clones, roughly 91% seen once. The CDR3 loop spans 16 amino acids. The V segment lost 2 bases and the J segment 4 bases; nucleotides outside the gene matches: 6. Germline V lookup: CDR1 SGHDT, CDR2 YYEEEE. Study-wide results and caveats: Sequencing was limited to one tumor region, leaving the possibility of heterogeneity open. A median of about 52 clones ranked among the top 100 in tumor appeared in adjacent lung. Adjacent uninvolved lung tissue had the highest T cell clonality, exceeding tumor. Density of T cells in blood, when higher, went with longer overall survival.

In the case of this clone: The antigen is unknown.

The clonotype originates from a woman between 35 and 70 years old with stage II squamous cell lung carcinoma. This chain links TRBV5-6 with TRBJ2-6; 7 bases agree with TRBD1. Sequences were derived from PBMCs, sampled before any cancer treatment. The CDR3 region is CASSLLTGSGANVLTF. CDR3 nucleotide sequence: TGTGCCAGCAGCTTACTGACAGGGTCCGGGGCCAACGTCCTGACTTTC.